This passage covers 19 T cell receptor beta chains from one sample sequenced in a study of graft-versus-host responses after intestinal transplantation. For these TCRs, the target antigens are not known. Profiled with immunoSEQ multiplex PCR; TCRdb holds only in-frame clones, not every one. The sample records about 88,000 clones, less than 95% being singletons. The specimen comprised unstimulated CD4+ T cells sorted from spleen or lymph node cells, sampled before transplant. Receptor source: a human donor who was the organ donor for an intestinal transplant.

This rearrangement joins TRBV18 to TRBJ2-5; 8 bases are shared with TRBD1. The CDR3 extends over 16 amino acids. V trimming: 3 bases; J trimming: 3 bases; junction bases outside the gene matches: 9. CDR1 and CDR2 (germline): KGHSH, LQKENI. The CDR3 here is CASSPVRTGSEETQYF. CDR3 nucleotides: TGTGCCAGCTCACCTGTTCGGACAGGGAGCGAAGAGACCCAGTACTTC.

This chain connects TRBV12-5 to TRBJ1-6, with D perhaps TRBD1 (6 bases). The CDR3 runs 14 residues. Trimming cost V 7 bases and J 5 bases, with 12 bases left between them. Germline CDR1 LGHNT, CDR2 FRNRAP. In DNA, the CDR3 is TGTGCTAGTGCTCCGACAGGAGATAATTCACCCCTCCACTTT. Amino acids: CASAPTGDNSPLHF.

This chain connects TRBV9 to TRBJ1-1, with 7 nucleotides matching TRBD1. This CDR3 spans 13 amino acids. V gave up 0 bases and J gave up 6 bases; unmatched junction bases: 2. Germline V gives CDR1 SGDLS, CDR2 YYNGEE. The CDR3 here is CASSVEQGSEAFF. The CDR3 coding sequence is TGTGCCAGCAGCGTAGAACAGGGGTCTGAAGCTTTCTTT.

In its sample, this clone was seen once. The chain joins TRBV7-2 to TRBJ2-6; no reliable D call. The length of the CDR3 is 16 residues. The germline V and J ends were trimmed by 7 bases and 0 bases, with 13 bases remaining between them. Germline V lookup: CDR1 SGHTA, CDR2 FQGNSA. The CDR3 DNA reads TGTGCCAGCATCCTTCCAGCCTACTCTGGGGCCAACGTCCTGACTTTC. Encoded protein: CASILPAYSGANVLTF.

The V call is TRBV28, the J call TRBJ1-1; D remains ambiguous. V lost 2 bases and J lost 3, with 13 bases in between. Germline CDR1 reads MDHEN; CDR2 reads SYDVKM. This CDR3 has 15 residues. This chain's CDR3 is CASSLIWERDTEAFF. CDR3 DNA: TGTGCCAGCAGTTTAATATGGGAAAGGGACACTGAAGCTTTCTTT. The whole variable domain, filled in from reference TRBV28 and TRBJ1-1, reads DVKVTQSSRYLVKRTGEKVFLECVQDMDHENMFWYRQDPGLGLRLIYFSYDVKMKEKGDIPEGYSVSREKKERFSLILESASTNQTSMYLCASSLIWERDTEAFFGQGTRLTVV.

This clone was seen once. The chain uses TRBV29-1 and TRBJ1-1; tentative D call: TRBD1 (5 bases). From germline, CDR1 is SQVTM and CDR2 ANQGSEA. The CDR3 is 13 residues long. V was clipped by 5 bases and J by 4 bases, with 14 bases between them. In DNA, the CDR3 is TGCAGCGTTATCCGAGACAGAGGCACTGAAGCTTTCTTT. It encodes CSVIRDRGTEAFF. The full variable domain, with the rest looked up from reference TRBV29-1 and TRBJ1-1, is SAVISQKPSRDICQRGTSLTIQCQVDSQVTMMFWYRQQPGQSLTLIATANQGSEATYESGFVIDKFPISRPNLTFSTLTVSNMSPEDSSIYLCSVIRDRGTEAFFGQGTRLTVV.

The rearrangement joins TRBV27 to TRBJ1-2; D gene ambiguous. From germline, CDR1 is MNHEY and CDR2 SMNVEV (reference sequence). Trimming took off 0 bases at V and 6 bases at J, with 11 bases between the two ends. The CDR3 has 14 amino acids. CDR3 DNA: TGTGCCAGCAGTTTATCCTTGGTGTCGAATGGCTACACCTTC. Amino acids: CASSLSLVSNGYTF.

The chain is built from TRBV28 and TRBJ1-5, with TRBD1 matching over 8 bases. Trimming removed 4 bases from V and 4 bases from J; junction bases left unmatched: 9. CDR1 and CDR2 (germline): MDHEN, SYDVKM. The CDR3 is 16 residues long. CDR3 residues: CASSSSLDRANQPQHF. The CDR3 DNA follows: TGTGCCAGCAGTTCTTCTCTGGACAGGGCTAATCAGCCCCAGCATTTT.

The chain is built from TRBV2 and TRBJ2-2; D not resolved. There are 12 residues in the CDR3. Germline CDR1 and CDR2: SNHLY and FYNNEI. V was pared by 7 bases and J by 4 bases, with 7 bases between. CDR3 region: CASIYFTGELFF. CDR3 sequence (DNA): TGTGCCAGCATCTATTTCACCGGGGAGCTGTTTTTT.

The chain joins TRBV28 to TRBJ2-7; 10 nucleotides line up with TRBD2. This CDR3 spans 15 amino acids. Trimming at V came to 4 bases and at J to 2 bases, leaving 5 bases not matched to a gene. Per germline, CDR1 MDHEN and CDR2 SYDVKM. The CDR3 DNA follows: TGTGCCAGCAGTTCAGGGACTAGCGTCGCCTACGAGCAGTACTTC. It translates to CASSSGTSVAYEQYF.

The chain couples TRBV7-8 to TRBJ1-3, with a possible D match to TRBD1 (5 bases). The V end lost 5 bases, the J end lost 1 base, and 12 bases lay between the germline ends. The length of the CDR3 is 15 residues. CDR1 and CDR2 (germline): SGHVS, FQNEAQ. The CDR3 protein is CASSVSKGSGNTIYF. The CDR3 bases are TGTGCCAGCAGCGTCTCAAAGGGGTCTGGAAACACCATATATTTT. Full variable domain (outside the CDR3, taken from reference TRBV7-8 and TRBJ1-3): GAGVSQSPRYKVAKRGQDVALRCDPISGHVSLFWYQQALGQGPEFLTYFQNEAQLDKSGLPSDRFFAERPEGSVSTLKIQRTQQEDSAVYLCASSVSKGSGNTIYFGEGSWLTVV.

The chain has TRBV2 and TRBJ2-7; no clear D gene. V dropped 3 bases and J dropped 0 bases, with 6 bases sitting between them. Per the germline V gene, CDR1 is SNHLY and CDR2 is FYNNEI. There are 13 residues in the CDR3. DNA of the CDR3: TGTGCCAGCAGTGATCCGGCCTCCTACGAGCAGTACTTC. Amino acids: CASSDPASYEQYF.

DNA for the CDR3: TGCGCCAGCAGCTTGGCAGGGACTGGAAACACCATATATTTT. Translated, it gives CASSLAGTGNTIYF. This chain connects TRBV5-1 to TRBJ1-3, with a weak D call TRBD1 (5 bases). Germline V gene data show CDR1 as SGHRS and CDR2 as YFSETQ. The V and J ends lost 0 bases and 2 bases respectively, with 6 bases between them. There are 14 residues in the CDR3.

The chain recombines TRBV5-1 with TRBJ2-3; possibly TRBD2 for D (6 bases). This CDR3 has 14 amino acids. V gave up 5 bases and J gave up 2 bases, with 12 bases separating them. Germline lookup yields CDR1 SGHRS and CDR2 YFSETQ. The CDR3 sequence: CASRFRGNTDTQYF. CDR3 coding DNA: TGCGCCAGCAGATTCCGGGGGAACACAGATACGCAGTATTTT.

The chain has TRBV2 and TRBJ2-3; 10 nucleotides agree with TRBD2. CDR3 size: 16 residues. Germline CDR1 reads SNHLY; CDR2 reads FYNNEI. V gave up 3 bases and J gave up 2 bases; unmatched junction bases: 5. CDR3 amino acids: CASSDKLAGNTDTQYF. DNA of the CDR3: TGTGCCAGCAGTGATAAACTAGCGGGAAACACAGATACGCAGTATTTT.

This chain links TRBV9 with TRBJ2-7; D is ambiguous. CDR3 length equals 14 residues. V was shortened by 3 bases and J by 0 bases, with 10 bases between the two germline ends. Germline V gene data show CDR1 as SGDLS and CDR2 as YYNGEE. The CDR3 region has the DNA TGTGCCAGCAGCGACCAGAGCAGCTCCTACGAGCAGTACTTC. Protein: CASSDQSSSYEQYF.

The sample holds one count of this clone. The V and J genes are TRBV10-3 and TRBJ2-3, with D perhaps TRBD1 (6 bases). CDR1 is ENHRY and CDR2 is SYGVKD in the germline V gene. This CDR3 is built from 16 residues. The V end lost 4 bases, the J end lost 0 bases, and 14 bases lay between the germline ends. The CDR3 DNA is TGTGCCATCAGTGCTGGGGGCGGACTGAGCACAGATACGCAGTATTTT. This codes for CAISAGGGLSTDTQYF.

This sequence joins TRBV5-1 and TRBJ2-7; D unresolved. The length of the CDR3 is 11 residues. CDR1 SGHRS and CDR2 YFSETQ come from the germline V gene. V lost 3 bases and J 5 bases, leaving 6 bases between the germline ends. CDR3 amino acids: CASSSQDEQYF. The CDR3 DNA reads TGCGCCAGCAGCTCCCAGGACGAGCAGTACTTC.

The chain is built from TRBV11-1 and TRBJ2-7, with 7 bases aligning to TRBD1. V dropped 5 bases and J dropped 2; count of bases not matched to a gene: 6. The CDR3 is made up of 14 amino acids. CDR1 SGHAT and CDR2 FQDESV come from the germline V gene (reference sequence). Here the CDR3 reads CASSQRTGAYEQYF. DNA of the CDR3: TGTGCCAGCAGCCAAAGGACAGGAGCCTACGAGCAGTACTTC.